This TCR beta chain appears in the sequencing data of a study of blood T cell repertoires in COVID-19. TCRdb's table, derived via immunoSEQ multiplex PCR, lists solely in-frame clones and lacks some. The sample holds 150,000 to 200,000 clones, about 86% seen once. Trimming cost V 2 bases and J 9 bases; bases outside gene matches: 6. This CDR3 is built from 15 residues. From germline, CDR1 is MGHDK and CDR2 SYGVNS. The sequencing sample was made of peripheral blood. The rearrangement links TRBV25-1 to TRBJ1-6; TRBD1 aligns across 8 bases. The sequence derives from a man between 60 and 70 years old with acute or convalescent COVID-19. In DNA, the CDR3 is TGTGCCAGCAGTGAACAGTCAGGGGGCAGTTCACCCCTCCACTTT. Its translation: CASSEQSGGSSPLHF.